A single sample is the source of the 17 T cell receptor beta chains below, sequenced in a study of T-cell reconstitution after alpha-beta-depleted transplantation in children. A TCRbeta library incorporating unique molecular identifiers was prepared. TCRdb re-derived calls from the PCR reads in MiXCR, one entry per CDR3 protein. The sample records 750,000 to 950,000 distinct CDR3 sequences, 16% being singletons. Here the sequenced sample was PBMCs, mostly from graft donor cells, taken 360 days after TCRalphabeta/CD19-depleted stem cell transplant. The receptor source for this set is a male patient between 5 and 17 years old who had a stem cell transplant for acute lymphoblastic leukemia, so the T cells may come from the graft donor.

In this sample, this clonotype turned up a few times. The chain combines TRBV5-1 with TRBJ2-2; a weak D match, TRBD2 (5 bases). Trimming stripped 2 bases from V and 4 bases from J, with 9 bases between. Germline-derived CDR1 and CDR2 are SGHRS and YFSETQ. The CDR3 is 14 residues long. The CDR3, as DNA: TGCGCCAGCAGCTTTACTAGGTTCACCGGGGAGCTGTTTTTT. This codes for CASSFTRFTGELFF.

The chain has TRBV4-2 and TRBJ2-1; TRBD2 might be the D (6 bases). Between the trimmed V and J ends, which lost 1 base and 0 bases, there was a span of 13 bases. The CDR3 extends over 17 amino acids. Germline assignment: CDR1 LGHNA and CDR2 YNFKEQ. The CDR3 loop reads CASSQGLGLSSYNEQFF. As DNA, the CDR3 is TGTGCCAGCAGCCAAGGCCTGGGACTTAGCTCCTACAATGAGCAGTTCTTC.

This chain joins TRBV2 and TRBJ1-4; D perhaps matches TRBD1 (5 bases). With 4 bases removed from V and 7 bases from J, the gap between germline ends came to 13 bases. CDR3 length: 14 residues. Germline V gene lookup returns CDR1 SNHLY and CDR2 FYNNEI. The CDR3 loop reads CASSGWRGGEKLFF. The CDR3 coding sequence is TGTGCCAGCAGTGGATGGAGGGGAGGTGAAAAACTGTTTTTT.

This clonotype occurred a few times. The chain employs TRBV5-7 and TRBJ2-1; 8 nucleotides line up with TRBD1. TRBV5-7 is designated an ORF whose function remains uncertain. This CDR3 spans 17 amino acids. The trim removed 1 base at V and 3 bases at J, leaving 9 bases unmatched. The CDR3 DNA follows: TGTGCCAGCAGCTTGTTGGGTGGGACAGGAAACTACAATGAGCAGTTCTTC. As protein: CASSLLGGTGNYNEQFF.

The chain joins TRBV12-3 or TRBV12-4 to TRBJ1-2; D unclear. CDR3 length: 13 residues. V gave up 7 bases and J gave up 2 bases, with 11 bases separating them. The DNA of the CDR3 is TGTGCCAGCACCCTGGATGGGAACTATGGCTACACCTTC. Amino acid sequence: CASTLDGNYGYTF.

This clonotype was counted between two and nine times. The gene calls are TRBV5-1 and TRBJ2-2, with TRBD2 matching over 9 bases. This CDR3 spans 14 amino acids. Germline lookup yields CDR1 SGHRS and CDR2 YFSETQ. Trimming took 6 bases from V and 5 from J; bases not matched to a gene: 5. The CDR3 here is CASTRLAETGELFF. The CDR3 coding sequence is TGCGCCAGCACCAGACTAGCGGAGACCGGGGAGCTGTTTTTT.

The chain recombines TRBV10-3 with TRBJ2-5, with D unresolved. V lost 3 bases, J lost 1 base, and 9 bases lay in between. Germline V gene lookup returns CDR1 ENHRY and CDR2 SYGVKD. The CDR3 length is 14 residues. The CDR3 nucleotides are TGTGCCATCAGTGACACCGGGTTCCAAGAGACCCAGTACTTC. Residues: CAISDTGFQETQYF.

This chain connects TRBV29-1 to TRBJ2-1; D is undetermined. Germline assignment: CDR1 SQVTM and CDR2 ANQGSEA. Trimming took off 8 bases at V and 0 bases at J, with 11 bases between the two ends. The CDR3 is made up of 13 amino acids. CDR3 coding DNA: TGCAGCCCCCGAGTGGGCTCCTACAATGAGCAGTTCTTC. It translates to CSPRVGSYNEQFF.

This clonotype occurred a few times. The rearrangement links TRBV4-1 to TRBJ1-4; D is unresolved. Germline lookup yields CDR1 MGHRA and CDR2 YSYEKL. The CDR3 runs 13 residues. V shed 3 bases and J shed 8 bases, with 10 bases lying between them. The CDR3, as DNA: TGCGCCAGCAGCCAGCTCCGGGCCGAAAAACTGTTTTTT. Residues: CASSQLRAEKLFF.

The chain carries TRBV20-1 and TRBJ2-3; 8 bases are a match to TRBD2. Germline values: CDR1 DFQATT, CDR2 SNEGSKA (reference sequence). J lost 4 bases, V lost 3 bases, and 12 bases had no gene match. This CDR3 region has 16 residues. CDR3 amino acids: CSASGSAGARPDTQYF. The CDR3 nucleotides are TGCAGTGCTAGTGGTTCAGCGGGGGCCCGTCCAGATACGCAGTATTTT.

This chain joins TRBV19 and TRBJ1-1; D may be TRBD1 (5 bases). CDR1 and CDR2 from the germline V gene are LNHDA and SQIVND (reference sequence). The CDR3 has 15 residues. V was trimmed by 3 bases and J by 1 base, leaving 12 bases between them. This CDR3 reads CASSMVGTANTEAFF. The CDR3 DNA is TGTGCCAGTAGTATGGTGGGGACGGCGAACACTGAAGCTTTCTTT.

The chain is built from TRBV3-1 and TRBJ1-5, with D maybe TRBD1 (6 bases). The germline V gene has CDR1 LGHDT and CDR2 YNNKEL (reference sequence). V was pared by 3 bases and J by 12 bases, with 21 bases between. The CDR3 totals 15 residues. DNA of the CDR3: TGTGCCAGCAGCCATTCAGGGCAGGGGTCACGGTACCAGCATTTT. Encoded protein: CASSHSGQGSRYQHF.

This clonotype was observed at least ten times. The chain carries TRBV27 and TRBJ2-5, with D possibly being TRBD1 or TRBD2 (5 bases each). V was trimmed by 7 bases and J by 1 base, leaving 16 bases between them. Germline assignment: CDR1 MNHEY and CDR2 SMNVEV (reference sequence). The CDR3 spans 15 residues. The CDR3 region has the DNA TGTGCCAGCACCCGTTTGGGGGATAGCCAAGAGACCCAGTACTTC. It specifies CASTRLGDSQETQYF.

The rearrangement joins TRBV29-1 to TRBJ2-7; TRBD2 matches 7 bases. V lost 1 base and J lost 3; bases outside the gene matches: 6. Germline-derived CDR1 and CDR2 are SQVTM and ANQGSEA. The CDR3 spans 14 residues. CDR3 sequence: CSVEGGGPSYEQYF. The CDR3 DNA follows: TGCAGCGTTGAAGGCGGGGGTCCGAGCTACGAGCAGTACTTC.

The chain is built from TRBV20-1 and TRBJ1-5, with TRBD1 identical over 7 bases. V was pared by 6 bases and J by 7 bases, with 12 bases of the junction left unmatched. CDR3 length: 14 amino acids. CDR1 and CDR2 (germline): DFQATT, SNEGSKA (reference sequence). Written as DNA, the CDR3 is TGCAGTGCCCGGACAGGAGGAAGGGGCCAGCCCCAGCATTTT. This encodes CSARTGGRGQPQHF.

This chain joins TRBV4-1 and TRBJ2-7; D ambiguous. CDR1 is MGHRA, CDR2 YSYEKL, per germline. V lost 0 bases and J 1 base, leaving 7 bases between the germline ends. The CDR3 is 14 amino acids. The CDR3 region is CASSQERFSYEQYF. CDR3 coding DNA: TGCGCCAGCAGCCAAGAGCGGTTTTCCTACGAGCAGTACTTC.

This chain uses TRBV12-3 or TRBV12-4 with TRBJ2-2; 8 nucleotides agree with TRBD1. The CDR3 covers 15 residues. Trimming cost V 4 bases and J 4 bases; bases outside gene matches: 5. The CDR3 sequence is CASSSQGVGTGELFF. As DNA, the CDR3 is TGTGCCAGCAGTTCACAGGGGGTAGGCACCGGGGAGCTGTTTTTT.